This T cell receptor beta chain was profiled in a study of blood T cells in healthy people across ages. On this clonotype: Its antigen is not known.

Sample-barcoded 5' priming and a J-beta primer mix drove a second PCR of about 7 to 11 cycles. TCRdb processed the 5' RACE reads anew with MiXCR; each CDR3 protein has one entry. The sample has 800,000 to 950,000 distinct CDR3 sequences; about 48% are singletons. Germline CDR1 reads SGHNT; CDR2 reads YENEEA. V was trimmed by 1 base and J by 7 bases, leaving 7 bases between them. The CDR3 loop spans 13 amino acids. Overall study findings and caveats: Estimated diversity, derived from one million T cells, was regarded as an underestimate.

The clonotype was recovered from a man under 40 in good health. The sequenced sample was blood. The chain couples TRBV11-3 to TRBJ1-4, with D possibly being TRBD1 (5 bases). CDR3 DNA sequence: TGTGCCAGCAGCTTAGTGACAGTTGAAAAACTGTTTTTT. Protein: CASSLVTVEKLFF.